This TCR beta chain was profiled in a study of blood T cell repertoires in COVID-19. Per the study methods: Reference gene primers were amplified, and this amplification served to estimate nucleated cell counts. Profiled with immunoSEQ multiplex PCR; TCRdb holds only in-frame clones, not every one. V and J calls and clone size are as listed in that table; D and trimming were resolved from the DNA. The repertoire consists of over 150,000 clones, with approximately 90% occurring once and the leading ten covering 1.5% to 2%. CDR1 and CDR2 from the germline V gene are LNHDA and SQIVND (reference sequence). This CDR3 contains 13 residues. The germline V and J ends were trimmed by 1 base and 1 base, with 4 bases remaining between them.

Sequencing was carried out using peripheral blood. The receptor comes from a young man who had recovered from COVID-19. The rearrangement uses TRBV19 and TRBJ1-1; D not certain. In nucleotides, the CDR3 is TGTGCCAGTAGTATAGTCCAGAACACTGAAGCTTTCTTT. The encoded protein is CASSIVQNTEAFF.